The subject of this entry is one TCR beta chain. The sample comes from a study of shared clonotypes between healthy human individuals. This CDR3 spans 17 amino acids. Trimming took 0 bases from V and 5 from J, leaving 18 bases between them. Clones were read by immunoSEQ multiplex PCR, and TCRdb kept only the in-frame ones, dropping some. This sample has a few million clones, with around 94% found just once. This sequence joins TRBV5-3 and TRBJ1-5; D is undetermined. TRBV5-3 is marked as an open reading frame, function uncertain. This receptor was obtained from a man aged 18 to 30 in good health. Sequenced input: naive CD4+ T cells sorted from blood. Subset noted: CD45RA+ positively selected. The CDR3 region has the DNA TGTGCCAGAAGCTTGGCCAATTGGCCCCTGGAGGATCAGCCCCAGCATTTT. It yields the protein CARSLANWPLEDQPQHF.